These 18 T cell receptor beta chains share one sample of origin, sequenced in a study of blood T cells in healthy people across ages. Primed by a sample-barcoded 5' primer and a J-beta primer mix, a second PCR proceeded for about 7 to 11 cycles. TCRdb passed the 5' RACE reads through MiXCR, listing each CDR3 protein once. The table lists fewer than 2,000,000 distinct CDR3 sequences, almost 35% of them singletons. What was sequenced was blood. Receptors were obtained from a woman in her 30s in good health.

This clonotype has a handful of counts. The CDR3 nucleotides read TGCAGTGCTAGAAGGACACCATCTAGCACAGATACGCAGTATTTT. Its protein is CSARRTPSSTDTQYF. The chain is built from TRBV20-1 and TRBJ2-3, with D perhaps matching TRBD1 (5 bases). V was cut by 2 bases and J by 0 bases, with 12 bases left in between. The CDR3 runs to 15 residues. CDR1 DFQATT and CDR2 SNEGSKA come from the germline V gene (reference sequence).

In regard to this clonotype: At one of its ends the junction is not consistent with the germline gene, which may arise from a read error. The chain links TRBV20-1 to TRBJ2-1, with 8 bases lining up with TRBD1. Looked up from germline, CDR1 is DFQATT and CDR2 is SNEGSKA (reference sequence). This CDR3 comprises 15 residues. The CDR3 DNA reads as TGCAGTGCTAGAAACCCCCGACAGGGGAGGAATGATCAGTTCTTC. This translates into CSARNPRQGRNDQFF.

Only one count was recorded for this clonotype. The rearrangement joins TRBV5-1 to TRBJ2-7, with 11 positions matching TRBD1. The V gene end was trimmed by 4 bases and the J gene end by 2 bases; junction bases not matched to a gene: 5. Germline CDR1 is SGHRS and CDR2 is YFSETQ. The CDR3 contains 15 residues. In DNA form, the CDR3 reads TGCGCCAGCAGCAAGGGACAGGGGGAAACCTACGAGCAGTACTTC. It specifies CASSKGQGETYEQYF.

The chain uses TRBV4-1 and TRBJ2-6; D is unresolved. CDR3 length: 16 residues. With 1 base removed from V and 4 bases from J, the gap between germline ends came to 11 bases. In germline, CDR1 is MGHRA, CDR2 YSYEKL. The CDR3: CASSQVGSVGANVLTF. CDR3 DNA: TGCGCCAGCAGCCAAGTCGGGTCGGTCGGGGCCAACGTCCTGACTTTC.

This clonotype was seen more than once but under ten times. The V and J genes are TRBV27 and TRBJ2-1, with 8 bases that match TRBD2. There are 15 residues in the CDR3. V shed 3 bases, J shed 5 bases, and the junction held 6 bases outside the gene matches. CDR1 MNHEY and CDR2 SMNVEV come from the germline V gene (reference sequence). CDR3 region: CASSFRLARNNEQFF. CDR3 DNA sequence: TGTGCCAGCAGTTTCCGACTAGCGCGAAACAATGAGCAGTTCTTC.

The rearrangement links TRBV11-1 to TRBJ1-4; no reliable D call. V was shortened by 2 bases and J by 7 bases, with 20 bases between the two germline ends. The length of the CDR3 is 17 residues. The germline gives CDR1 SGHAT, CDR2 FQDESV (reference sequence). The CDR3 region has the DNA TGTGCCAGCAGCTTACCCGCCTTTGGGGAACCGCGTGAAAAACTGTTTTTT. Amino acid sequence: CASSLPAFGEPREKLFF.

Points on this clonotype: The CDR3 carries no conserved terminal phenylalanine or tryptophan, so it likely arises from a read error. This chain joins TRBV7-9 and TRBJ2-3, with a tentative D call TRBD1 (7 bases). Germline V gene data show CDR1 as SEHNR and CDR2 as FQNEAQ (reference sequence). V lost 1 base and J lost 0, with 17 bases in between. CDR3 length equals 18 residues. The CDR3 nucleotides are TGTGCCAGCAGCTTAGGCTTTTCACAGGGGACTAGCACAGATACGCAGTATTTG. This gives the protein CASSLGFSQGTSTDTQYL.

The CDR3 here is CASSYESGSLSYGYTF. In DNA form, the CDR3 reads TGTGCCAGCAGTTACGAGTCAGGATCCCTCTCCTATGGCTACACCTTC. This chain links TRBV6-6 with TRBJ1-2, with D unclear. The CDR3 covers 16 residues. Germline CDR1 is MNHNY and CDR2 is SVGAGI (reference sequence). Trimming left V 2 bases short and J 4 bases short, with 17 bases between.

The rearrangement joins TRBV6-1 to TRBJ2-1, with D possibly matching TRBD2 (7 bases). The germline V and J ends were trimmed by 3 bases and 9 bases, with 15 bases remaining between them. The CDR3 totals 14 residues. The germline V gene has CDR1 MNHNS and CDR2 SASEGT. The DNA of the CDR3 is TGTGCCAGCAGTGATAGGGGGGGCTGGGGTGAGCAGTTCTTC. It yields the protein CASSDRGGWGEQFF.

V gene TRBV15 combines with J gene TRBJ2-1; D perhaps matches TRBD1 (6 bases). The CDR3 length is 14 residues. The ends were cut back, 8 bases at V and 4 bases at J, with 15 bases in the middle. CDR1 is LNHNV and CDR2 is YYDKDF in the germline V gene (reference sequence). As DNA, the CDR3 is TGTGCCACCCTTCGAACAGGGCAATACAATGAGCAGTTCTTC. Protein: CATLRTGQYNEQFF. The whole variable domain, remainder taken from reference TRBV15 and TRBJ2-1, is DAMVIQNPRYQVTQFGKPVTLSCSQTLNHNVMYWYQQKSSQAPKLLFHYYDKDFNNEADTPDNFQSRRPNTSFCFLDIRSPGLGDTAMYLCATLRTGQYNEQFFGPGTRLTVL.

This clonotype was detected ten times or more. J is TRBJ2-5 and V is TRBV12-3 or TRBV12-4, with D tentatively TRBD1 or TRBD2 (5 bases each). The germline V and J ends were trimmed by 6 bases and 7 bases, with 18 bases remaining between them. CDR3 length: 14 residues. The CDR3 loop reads CASRTGTPTGTQYF. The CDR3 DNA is TGTGCCAGCAGAACCGGGACCCCAACGGGGACCCAGTACTTC.

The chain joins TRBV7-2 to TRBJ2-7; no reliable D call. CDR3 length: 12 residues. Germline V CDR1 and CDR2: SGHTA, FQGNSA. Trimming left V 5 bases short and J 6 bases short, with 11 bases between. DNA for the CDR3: TGTGCCAGCAGCCCGCCCGTTCCCGAGCAGTACTTC. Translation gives CASSPPVPEQYF.

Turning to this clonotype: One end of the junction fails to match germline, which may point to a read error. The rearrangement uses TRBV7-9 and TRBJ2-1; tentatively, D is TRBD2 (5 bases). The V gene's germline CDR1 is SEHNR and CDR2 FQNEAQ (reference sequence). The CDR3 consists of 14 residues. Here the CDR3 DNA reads TGTGCCAGCAGCTTATTAGCGAACTACGATGAGCAGTTCTTC. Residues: CASSLLANYDEQFF.

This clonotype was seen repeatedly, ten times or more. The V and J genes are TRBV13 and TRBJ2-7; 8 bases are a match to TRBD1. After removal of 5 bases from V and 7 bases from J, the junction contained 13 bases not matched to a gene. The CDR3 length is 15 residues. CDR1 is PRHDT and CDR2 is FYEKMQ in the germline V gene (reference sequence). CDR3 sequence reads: CASSPGGQLGAEQYF. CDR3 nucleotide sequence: TGTGCCAGCAGCCCAGGGGGCCAGCTCGGGGCGGAGCAGTACTTC.

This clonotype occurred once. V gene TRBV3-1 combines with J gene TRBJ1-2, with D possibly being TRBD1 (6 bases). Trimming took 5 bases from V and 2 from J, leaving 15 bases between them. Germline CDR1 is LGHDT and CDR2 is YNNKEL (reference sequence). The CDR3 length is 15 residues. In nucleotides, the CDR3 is TGTGCCAGCAGCAAAAGGGGGGGGGTCAACTATGGCTACACCTTC. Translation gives CASSKRGGVNYGYTF.

In DNA form, the CDR3 reads TGCAGTGCACGGGACAGGGGACAGGGTTCACCCCTCCACTTT. Protein sequence: CSARDRGQGSPLHF. The chain is built from TRBV20-1 and TRBJ1-6; 10 bases match TRBD1. V gave up 6 bases and J gave up 9 bases; unmatched junction bases: 8. The CDR3 contains 14 residues. The germline V gene has CDR1 DFQATT and CDR2 SNEGSKA (reference sequence).

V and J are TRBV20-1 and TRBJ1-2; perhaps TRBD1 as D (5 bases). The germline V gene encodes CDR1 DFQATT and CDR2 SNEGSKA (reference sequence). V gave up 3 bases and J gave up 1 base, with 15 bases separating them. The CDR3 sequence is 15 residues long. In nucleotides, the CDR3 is TGCAGTGCTAGCCCAGGGACCCGAGTTAACTATGGCTACACCTTC. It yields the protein CSASPGTRVNYGYTF.

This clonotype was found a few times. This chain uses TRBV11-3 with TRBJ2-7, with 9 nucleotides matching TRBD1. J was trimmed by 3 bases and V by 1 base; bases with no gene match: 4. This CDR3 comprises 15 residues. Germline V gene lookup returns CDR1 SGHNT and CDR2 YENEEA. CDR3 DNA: TGTGCCAGCAGCTTAGCCCCGGGACAGGGCTACGAGCAGTACTTC. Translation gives CASSLAPGQGYEQYF.